The 26 T cell receptor beta chains in this list originate from one sample, sequenced in a study of cytomegalovirus exposure and HLA in healthy donors (dated by TCRdb to the late 2010s). The method was the immunoSEQ multiplex PCR assay. For the multiplex PCR, a mixture combining 60 forward primers for TCR Vbeta segments and 13 reverse primers for TCR Jbeta segments was used. This is the immuneACCESS table as TCRdb keeps it, with only in-frame sequences that have V and J called. A part of the clones is gone; compared with another copy, unresolved V genes explain less than half, and the rest is unexplained. This sample holds 53,000 or so clones; just under 75% were observed only once. Almost 7% of the sample belongs to the ten largest clones. The source material was PBMCs. Every receptor here comes from a young man in good health and CMV-seropositive.

The chain uses TRBV7-2 and TRBJ1-6, with 7 bases identical to TRBD1. The CDR3 is 15 residues long. Germline loops: CDR1 SGHTA, CDR2 FQGNSA. Trimming removed 1 base from V and 9 bases from J; junction bases left unmatched: 6. The CDR3 protein is CASSLVGQGGSPLHF. CDR3 nucleotide sequence: TGTGCCAGCAGCTTAGTGGGGCAGGGGGGTTCACCCCTCCACTTT.

This clone was observed once. The chain couples TRBV28 to TRBJ2-7; D gene uncertain. Looked up from germline, CDR1 is MDHEN and CDR2 is SYDVKM. The CDR3 length is 12 residues. Trimming pared 2 bases from V and 7 bases from J, leaving 9 bases between. The CDR3 is CASSLVHGEQYF. The CDR3 region has the DNA TGTGCCAGCAGTTTAGTTCACGGGGAGCAGTACTTC. Full variable domain (remainder filled in from reference TRBV28 and TRBJ2-7): DVKVTQSSRYLVKRTGEKVFLECVQDMDHENMFWYRQDPGLGLRLIYFSYDVKMKEKGDIPEGYSVSREKKERFSLILESASTNQTSMYLCASSLVHGEQYFGPGTRLTVT.

This clone came up a few times. The V gene is TRBV9, the J gene TRBJ1-3, with D possibly being TRBD1 (6 bases). CDR1 and CDR2 from the germline V gene are SGDLS and YYNGEE. The CDR3 is 15 residues long. V lost 0 bases to trimming and J lost 0 bases, with 7 bases between them. This CDR3 is CASSVVGGSGNTIYF. CDR3 bases: TGTGCCAGCAGCGTAGTAGGGGGCTCTGGAAACACCATATATTTT. Full variable domain (rest looked up from reference TRBV9 and TRBJ1-3): DSGVTQTPKHLITATGQRVTLRCSPRSGDLSVYWYQQSLDQGLQFLIQYYNGEERAKGNILERFSAQQFPDLHSELNLSSLELGDSALYFCASSVVGGSGNTIYFGEGSWLTVV.

The genes are TRBV18 and TRBJ2-7; TRBD2 might be the D (6 bases). This CDR3 has 14 amino acids. The V and J ends lost 1 base and 3 bases respectively, with 10 bases between them. Germline V gene sequence: CDR1 KGHSH, CDR2 LQKENI. CDR3 loop: CASSPRDSSYEQYF. DNA of the CDR3: TGTGCCAGCTCACCACGGGACTCAAGCTACGAGCAGTACTTC.

This rearrangement joins TRBV28 to TRBJ2-5; D might be TRBD1 (5 bases). The germline CDR1 and CDR2 sequences are MDHEN and SYDVKM. The CDR3 runs 14 residues. Between the trimmed V and J ends, which lost 2 bases and 2 bases, there was a span of 9 bases. This chain's CDR3 is CASSLRTIQETQYF. In DNA form, the CDR3 reads TGTGCCAGCAGTTTAAGGACAATTCAAGAGACCCAGTACTTC.

This clone appeared many times. The CDR3 coding sequence is TGTGCCTGGAGTCTAGCGGGGGATCAGCCCCAGCATTTT. Its protein product is CAWSLAGDQPQHF. This chain joins TRBV30 and TRBJ1-5, with D perhaps TRBD1 (5 bases). CDR1 GTSNPN and CDR2 SVGIG come from the germline V gene (reference sequence). There are 13 residues in the CDR3. V was shortened by 2 bases and J by 5 bases, with 10 bases between the two germline ends.

V usage is TRBV28 and J usage is TRBJ2-7; D may be TRBD1 (5 bases). CDR3 length equals 16 residues. Germline assignment: CDR1 MDHEN and CDR2 SYDVKM. V was clipped by 6 bases and J by 4 bases, with 22 bases between them. The CDR3 loop reads CASSLLGRAGPYEQYF. The CDR3 nucleotides read TGTGCCAGCAGCCTTTTAGGCCGGGCAGGGCCATACGAGCAGTACTTC.

This chain links TRBV7-8 with TRBJ1-1, with a weak D call TRBD1 (5 bases). CDR1 SGHVS and CDR2 FQNEAQ come from the germline V gene. V was clipped by 2 bases and J by 0 bases, with 13 bases between them. The CDR3 totals 16 residues. The CDR3 sequence: CASSLLRQLMNTEAFF. The CDR3 DNA reads TGTGCCAGCAGCTTACTAAGACAGCTGATGAACACTGAAGCTTTCTTT.

The chain uses TRBV15 and TRBJ1-5; TRBD1 aligns across 8 bases. V lost 3 bases and J lost 1; bases outside the gene matches: 5. The germline CDR1 and CDR2 sequences are LNHNV and YYDKDF (reference sequence). CDR3 length: 16 residues. The CDR3 DNA is TGTGCCACCAGCAGCCTCCAGGGGGCAAGCAATCAGCCCCAGCATTTT. Its translation is CATSSLQGASNQPQHF.

This chain uses TRBV19 with TRBJ1-5; the match to TRBD1 covers 7 bases. CDR1 and CDR2 (germline): LNHDA, SQIVND (reference sequence). The CDR3 spans 13 residues. J gave up 5 bases and V 6 bases, and 4 bases lay outside the gene matches. The CDR3 nucleotides read TGTGCCAGTAGGGGGACAGACCATCAGCCCCAGCATTTT. It codes for CASRGTDHQPQHF.

The J gene is TRBJ2-4, the V gene TRBV5-4; possible D gene TRBD1, 5 bases. The germline gives CDR1 SGHNT, CDR2 YYREEE (reference sequence). V was clipped by 1 base and J by 3 bases, with 8 bases between them. The CDR3 runs 14 residues. The CDR3 coding sequence is TGTGCCAGCAGCTTGATAGACAGCAAAAACATTCAGTACTTC. Its protein is CASSLIDSKNIQYF.

The chain uses TRBV5-1 and TRBJ2-3, with 10 bases fitting TRBD2. V was pared by 1 base and J by 3 bases, with 14 bases of the junction left unmatched. Germline CDR1 and CDR2: SGHRS and YFSETQ. The CDR3 length is 19 residues. CDR3 amino acids: CASSLRLAGDIRMTDTQYF. The CDR3 DNA follows: TGCGCCAGCAGCTTGCGGCTAGCGGGGGACATCCGTATGACAGATACGCAGTATTTT.

This chain uses TRBV6-5 with TRBJ1-4; D might be TRBD1 (6 bases). The CDR3 is 14 amino acids. V was shortened by 6 bases and J by 8 bases, with 16 bases between the two germline ends. In germline, CDR1 is MNHEY, CDR2 SVGAGI. CDR3 residues: CASRVGGGGEKLFF. CDR3 DNA sequence: TGTGCCAGCAGGGTCGGAGGGGGAGGGGAAAAACTGTTTTTT.

The chain combines TRBV11-2 with TRBJ1-2; 7 bases map to TRBD1. J lost 2 bases, V lost 7 bases, and 16 bases had no gene match. This CDR3 region has 17 residues. Germline lookup yields CDR1 SGHAT and CDR2 FQNNGV. CDR3 loop: CASTTPPRQGENYGYTF. The CDR3 bases are TGTGCCAGCACCACCCCCCCTCGACAGGGAGAGAACTATGGCTACACCTTC.

V usage is TRBV7-2 and J usage is TRBJ2-1; D is ambiguous. The CDR3 extends over 13 amino acids. Germline V gene sequence: CDR1 SGHTA, CDR2 FQGNSA. With 0 bases removed from V and 5 bases from J, the gap between germline ends came to 5 bases. The CDR3 coding sequence is TGTGCCAGCAGCTTAGCGCGGCACAATGAGCAGTTCTTC. Encoded protein: CASSLARHNEQFF. Complete variable domain (other parts from reference TRBV7-2 and TRBJ2-1): GAGVSQSPSNKVTEKGKDVELRCDPISGHTALYWYRQSLGQGLEFLIYFQGNSAPDKSGLPSDRFSAERTGGSVSTLTIQRTQQEDSAVYLCASSLARHNEQFFGPGTRLTVL.

This CDR3 reads CASSHGTGGKGEQFF. The CDR3 DNA follows: TGTGCCAGCAGTCACGGGACAGGGGGCAAGGGTGAGCAGTTCTTC. The chain employs TRBV28 and TRBJ2-1; 12 nucleotides line up with TRBD1. After removal of 5 bases from V and 9 bases from J, the junction contained 8 bases not matched to a gene. From germline, CDR1 is MDHEN and CDR2 SYDVKM. The CDR3 spans 15 residues.

The CDR3 DNA is TGTGCCAGCAGTTTTTATCGACAGGGCCCCTACGAGCAGTACTTC. Translation gives CASSFYRQGPYEQYF. V usage is TRBV28 and J usage is TRBJ2-7; 7 bases align to TRBD1. V gave up 3 bases and J gave up 2 bases; unmatched junction bases: 7. Germline CDR1 is MDHEN and CDR2 is SYDVKM. The CDR3 sequence is 15 residues long. The variable domain in full, completed from reference TRBV28 and TRBJ2-7, reads DVKVTQSSRYLVKRTGEKVFLECVQDMDHENMFWYRQDPGLGLRLIYFSYDVKMKEKGDIPEGYSVSREKKERFSLILESASTNQTSMYLCASSFYRQGPYEQYFGPGTRLTVT.

The V call is TRBV15, the J call TRBJ1-1; 10 bases match TRBD1. Germline CDR1 reads LNHNV; CDR2 reads YYDKDF (reference sequence). Unmatched junction bases numbered 6, after V lost 5 bases and J lost 6 bases. The CDR3 length is 14 residues. DNA for the CDR3: TGTGCCACCAGCTCGGGACAGGGGATCCCTGAAGCTTTCTTT. It yields the protein CATSSGQGIPEAFF. Filled out from reference TRBV15 and TRBJ1-1, the complete variable domain reads DAMVIQNPRYQVTQFGKPVTLSCSQTLNHNVMYWYQQKSSQAPKLLFHYYDKDFNNEADTPDNFQSRRPNTSFCFLDIRSPGLGDTAMYLCATSSGQGIPEAFFGQGTRLTVV.

The chain uses TRBV29-1 and TRBJ2-3; 7 bases match TRBD2. With V trimmed by 4 bases and J by 0 bases, 16 bases remained unmatched. The V gene's germline CDR1 is SQVTM and CDR2 ANQGSEA. CDR3 length: 18 amino acids. The chain's CDR3 is CSVVGGTTIIYSTDTQYF. The DNA of the CDR3 is TGCAGCGTTGTGGGGGGGACTACCATAATCTATAGCACAGATACGCAGTATTTT.

This clone appeared once. The V call is TRBV10-3, the J call TRBJ2-1; 7 positions agree with TRBD2. The CDR3 covers 15 residues. The germline V gene encodes CDR1 ENHRY and CDR2 SYGVKD. J gave up 3 bases and V 6 bases, and 8 bases lay outside the gene matches. The CDR3, as DNA: TGTGCCATCAGCTTTGCGGGGGTCCTCTACAATGAGCAGTTCTTC. It is translated as CAISFAGVLYNEQFF.

In the case of this clone: One end of the junction varies from germline; a read error may be responsible. The CDR3 region has the DNA TGTGCCAGCACGGACAGAGGGGGCCAAGGCTACAATGGGCAGTTCTTC. It is translated as CASTDRGGQGYNGQFF. V gene TRBV25-1 combines with J gene TRBJ2-1; 7 bases line up with TRBD1. This CDR3 is built from 16 residues. Germline V lookup: CDR1 MGHDK, CDR2 SYGVNS. The variable domain in full, completed from reference TRBV25-1 and TRBJ2-1, reads EADIYQTPRYLVIGTGKKITLECSQTMGHDKMYWYQQDPGMELHLIHYSYGVNSTEKGDLSSESTVSRIRTEHFPLTLESARPSHTSQYLCASTDRGGQGYNGQFFGPGTRLTVL.

This clone has a handful of counts. The V gene is TRBV10-3, the J gene TRBJ1-1, with TRBD1 identical over 7 bases. Germline trimming cut 8 bases from V and 3 bases from J; bases unmatched to any gene: 9. This CDR3 is 14 amino acids long. Germline loops: CDR1 ENHRY, CDR2 SYGVKD. The CDR3 is CAILQGKRDTEAFF. CDR3 sequence (DNA): TGTGCCATCTTACAGGGGAAGAGAGACACTGAAGCTTTCTTT.

The chain recombines TRBV5-8 with TRBJ1-5; the D gene is possibly TRBD1 (6 bases). Trimming removed 1 base at V and 4 bases at J, with 9 bases between. Germline CDR1 and CDR2: SGHTS and YDEGEE. The CDR3 runs to 14 residues. CDR3 sequence: CASSLPRGNQPQHF. The CDR3 region has the DNA TGTGCCAGCAGCTTGCCCAGGGGAAATCAGCCCCAGCATTTT.

This chain uses TRBV5-4 with TRBJ2-7, with 11 nucleotides matching TRBD1. The length of the CDR3 is 16 residues. The junction had 9 bases not matched to a gene; V was cut back by 4 bases and J by 3 bases. Germline V lookup: CDR1 SGHNT, CDR2 YYREEE (reference sequence). This CDR3 reads CASSPPTGQGVYEQYF. The DNA of the CDR3 is TGTGCCAGCAGCCCCCCGACGGGACAGGGGGTCTACGAGCAGTACTTC.

In its sample, this clone was seen a few times. The gene calls are TRBV5-6 and TRBJ2-7; D unresolved. V was shortened by 1 base and J by 6 bases, with 5 bases between the two germline ends. Germline CDR1 reads SGHDT; CDR2 reads YYEEEE. This CDR3 spans 11 amino acids. CDR3 nucleotide sequence: TGTGCCAGCAGCTTGCAATCCGAGCAGTACTTC. The encoded protein is CASSLQSEQYF.

This clone was counted between two and nine times. V usage is TRBV6-5 and J usage is TRBJ1-1; possible D gene TRBD1, 5 bases. The CDR3 sequence is 15 residues long. The germline V and J ends were trimmed by 2 bases and 0 bases, with 10 bases remaining between them. CDR1 is MNHEY, CDR2 SVGAGI, per germline. CDR3 DNA: TGTGCCAGCAGTTACGGGACGGGAGTGAACACTGAAGCTTTCTTT. As protein: CASSYGTGVNTEAFF.